This T cell receptor beta chain originates from a study of blood T cell repertoires in COVID-19 (dated by TCRdb to about 2020). Study-wide context: Collaborator samples came from the United States, Italy and Spain and covered acute and convalescent phases of COVID-19. Nearly every sample came with metadata listing a de-identified subject ID, COVID-19 status, age in years and sex. HLA class I and class II types, where available, came from metadata supplied by the sample provider rather than from assay-based typing. The material from the prospective study consisted of cDNA or gDNA derived from T cells, B-cell-depleted T cells, or PBMCs. The samples were drawn from two sources: the first 160 participants of the ongoing ImmuneRACE study, and over 1,000 subjects contributed by 6 global collaborators. The repertoires were released in a freely available public database meant as a resource for research on the immune response to SARS-CoV-2. The dataset comprised deeply sampled blood TCRbeta repertoires from subjects exposed to, actively infected with, or recovered from COVID-19.

TCRbeta CDR3 regions were amplified from genomic DNA using the immunoSEQ Assay, a bias-controlled multiplex PCR. Per the source publication's procedure: Nucleated cell counts per sample were estimated from amplification of reference gene primers within the assay. To quantify the absolute abundance of each unique TCRbeta CDR3 rearrangement, sequence reads were collapsed and filtered. Productive Simpson clonality was computed per sample as the square root of Simpson's diversity index over productive rearrangements. In TCRdb, the immuneACCESS table is reduced to in-frame sequences with V and J assigned. These tables do not hold every clone; where another copy was compared, an unresolved V gene accounts for under half, and the others remain unexplained. Clone size and V and J calls were adopted from that table, with D and trimming inferred from the DNA. The sample has fewer than 200,000 clones on record, 84% of them singletons. Around 2.9% of the sample is taken by the ten largest.

Summary of the overall study and its limitations: Clinical and demographic metadata were provided uncurated, with the amount varying by source and participant.

The cysteine opens and the phenylalanine closes a CDR3 of 13 amino acids. CDR3 DNA is the only sequence kept; it has 39 bases, read in frame from the first base. The germline V gene (reference sequence) sets CDR1 to MNHNY and CDR2 to SVGAGI. The V and J ends are trimmed by 7 bases and 2 bases, leaving 11 bases between them. One collaborating source in Seattle enrolled patients during active infection and followed them longitudinally through the course of disease. Whole blood was collected in K2EDTA tubes by collaborating institutions according to the institutions' own protocols. For TCRbeta analysis, collaborator samples were shipped as frozen whole blood, as isolated PBMCs, or as DNA extracted from either sample type. To note about this clone: Its recognized antigen is unknown. Nothing much larger sits one base from this clone, and base qualities are not available.

The sequence joins TRBV6-6 to TRBJ1-1; TRBD1 might be the D gene, on 6 matching bases. The sample comprised peripheral blood. The clonotype comes from a woman older than 75 with COVID-19, enrolled during active disease. In nucleotide form, the sequence is TGTGCCAGCACAGAGGGGGTAAACACTGAAGCTTTCTTT. Its translation reads: CASTEGVNTEAFF.